A selection of T cell receptor beta chains follows, all from one sample in a study of T-cell reconstitution after alpha-beta-depleted transplantation in children. TCRdb called the PCR reads again in MiXCR, with one record for every CDR3 protein. The sample lists 700,000 to 950,000 distinct CDR3 sequences, 16% occurring once. Sequencing was performed on PBMCs, mostly from graft donor cells, taken 360 days after TCRalphabeta/CD19-depleted stem cell transplant. The receptors here all came from a male patient younger than 18 who had a stem cell transplant for acute lymphoblastic leukemia, so the T cells may come from the graft donor. Each CDR3 is given with its conserved first and last residue. D genes are given only for firm matches. Size is stated for part of the rows, as once, few or many counts, or as a class when the clone is expanded.

abundance	v_gene	j_gene	d_gene	CDR3aa	CDR3nt
few	TRBV11-1	TRBJ2-1	.	CASSWPRSSYLSSYNEQFF	TGTGCCAGCAGCTGGCCCCGCTCTAGTTATCTAAGCTCCTACAATGAGCAGTTCTTC
.	TRBV10-3	TRBJ2-7	.	CAISESTGFSYEQYF	TGTGCCATCAGTGAGTCTACGGGCTTCTCCTACGAGCAGTACTTC
many	TRBV5-1	TRBJ2-1	TRBD2	CASSLTSGGRGSSYNEQFF	TGCGCCAGCAGCCTAACTAGCGGAGGAAGGGGGAGCTCCTACAATGAGCAGTTCTTC
.	TRBV27	TRBJ2-1	.	CASSPSASVYNEQFF	TGTGCCAGCAGTCCCTCGGCTAGCGTTTACAATGAGCAGTTCTTC
few	TRBV29-1	TRBJ1-1	.	CSVEPRADYMNTEAFF	TGCAGCGTGGAACCCCGGGCCGATTACATGAACACTGAAGCTTTCTTT
few	TRBV2	TRBJ2-1	TRBD2	CTCSSHRRGGRPHNEQFF	TGTACCTGCAGTTCCCATAGGAGGGGCGGGAGGCCCCACAATGAGCAGTTCTTC
many	TRBV24-1	TRBJ2-2	TRBD1	CATSDLQGPGELFF	TGTGCCACCAGTGATTTACAGGGGCCCGGGGAGCTGTTTTTT
once	TRBV27	TRBJ2-1	.	CASSWLSRGTYNEQFF	TGTGCCAGCAGTTGGCTGTCGAGAGGTACCTACAATGAGCAGTTCTTC
.	TRBV25-1	TRBJ2-2	.	CASKEAGELFF	TGTGCCAGCAAGGAGGCCGGGGAGCTGTTTTTT
few	TRBV9	TRBJ2-7	TRBD1	CASSEGDRGYEQYF	TGTGCCAGCAGCGAGGGGGACAGGGGCTACGAGCAGTACTTC
few	TRBV9	TRBJ2-1	.	CASSSDGLAMFHEQFF	TGTGCCAGCAGCTCCGACGGGCTAGCGATGTTCCATGAGCAGTTCTTC
many	TRBV7-9	TRBJ1-2	.	CASSLRGASYTF	TGTGCCAGCAGCTTACGAGGAGCTAGCTACACCTTC
few	TRBV27	TRBJ2-7	.	CASSLGVFHEQYF	TGTGCCAGCAGTTTAGGGGTTTTCCACGAGCAGTACTTC
many	TRBV27	TRBJ2-7	TRBD2	CASSLSLGGSEQYF	TGTGCCAGCAGTTTATCCCTGGGAGGGAGCGAGCAGTACTTC
.	TRBV29-1	TRBJ2-3	.	CSASGGLSTDTQFF	TGCAGCGCTTCTGGGGGACTTAGCACAGATACGCAGTTTTTT
.	TRBV28	TRBJ2-1	TRBD2	CASSLPGTSGGSYNEQFF	TGTGCCAGCAGTTTACCCGGGACTAGCGGAGGCTCCTACAATGAGCAGTTCTTC
few	TRBV6-5	TRBJ2-7	.	CASSYWERSSYEQYF	TGTGCCAGCAGTTACTGGGAACGGAGCTCCTACGAGCAGTACTTC
.	TRBV12-3/TRBV12-4	TRBJ2-5	.	CASSYRWQTQYF	TGTGCCAGCAGTTATAGGTGGCAGACCCAGTACTTC
few	TRBV20-1	TRBJ2-7	.	CSARISGWTSYEQYF	TGCAGTGCTAGAATTTCGGGCTGGACCTCCTACGAGCAGTACTTC
few	TRBV20-1	TRBJ1-3	.	CSARQRHSGNTIYF	TGCAGTGCTCGGCAGCGACACTCTGGAAACACCATATATTTT
few	TRBV5-1	TRBJ2-3	.	CASSLKQLTTDTQYF	TGCGCCAGCAGCTTGAAACAGCTTACCACAGATACGCAGTATTTT
.	TRBV25-1	TRBJ2-3	.	CASSEGTLITTDTQYF	TGTGCCAGCAGTGAAGGGACCCTGATTACCACAGATACGCAGTATTTT
once	TRBV2	TRBJ2-7	.	CASSPGKFYEQYF	TGTGCCAGCAGTCCCGGGAAATTCTACGAGCAGTACTTC